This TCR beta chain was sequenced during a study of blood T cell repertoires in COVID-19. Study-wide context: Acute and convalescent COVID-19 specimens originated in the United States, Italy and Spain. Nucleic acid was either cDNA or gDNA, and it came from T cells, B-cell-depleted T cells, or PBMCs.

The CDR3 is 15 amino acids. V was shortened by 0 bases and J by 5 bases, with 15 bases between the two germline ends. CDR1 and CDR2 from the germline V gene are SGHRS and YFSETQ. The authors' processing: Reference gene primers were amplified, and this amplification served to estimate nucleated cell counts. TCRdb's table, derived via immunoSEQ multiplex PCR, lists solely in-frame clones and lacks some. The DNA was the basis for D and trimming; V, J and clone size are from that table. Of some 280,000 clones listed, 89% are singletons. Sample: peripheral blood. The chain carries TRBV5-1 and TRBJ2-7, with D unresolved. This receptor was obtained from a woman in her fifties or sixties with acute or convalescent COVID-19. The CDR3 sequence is CASSLDGLTGDEQYF. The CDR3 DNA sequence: TGCGCCAGCAGCTTGGATGGTTTAACCGGTGACGAGCAGTACTTC.